This T cell receptor (beta chain) was sequenced during a study of blood T cell repertoires in COVID-19. About the research overall: PBMCs, B-cell-depleted T cells, or T cells provided the cDNA or gDNA that made up the material.

This table comes from immunoSEQ multiplex PCR, and its TCRdb copy is limited to in-frame clones, with some not included. Of about 110,000 clones in the sample, 88% were seen once. This clone was seen only once. V lost 2 bases, J lost 3 bases, and 13 bases lay in between. This CDR3 spans 15 amino acids. Germline-derived CDR1 and CDR2 are MDHEN and SYDVKM. V gene TRBV28 combines with J gene TRBJ2-5, with D possibly matching TRBD2 (5 bases). This sequence originates from a man aged 50-60 years with active or convalescent COVID-19. Material for sequencing was peripheral blood. The CDR3 DNA is TGTGCCAGCAGTTTAATTTGGACGGGGAAAGAGACCCAGTACTTC. Its protein is CASSLIWTGKETQYF.